This TCR beta chain was sequenced for a study of blood T cell repertoires in COVID-19. V was pared by 3 bases and J by 1 base, with 1 base of the junction left unmatched. This CDR3 contains 14 residues. The germline V gene encodes CDR1 ENHRY and CDR2 SYGVKD. Ages ranged from roughly 18 to 100 years, with residence in 24 US areas. Grouping used clinical history reported by participants in a survey and questionnaire. Here immunoSEQ multiplex PCR was the method, and the copy in TCRdb shows in-frame clones only, minus some. The sample includes roughly 250,000 clones, around 89% of them seen just once. This TCR was sampled from a man between 35 and 55 years old who had recovered from COVID-19. Sample: PBMCs or T cells enriched from blood (not recorded which). The chain uses TRBV10-3 and TRBJ2-5; 8 positions match TRBD2. The CDR3 here is CAISDGGVQETQYF. CDR3 sequence (DNA): TGTGCCATCAGTGACGGGGGGGTCCAAGAGACCCAGTACTTC.